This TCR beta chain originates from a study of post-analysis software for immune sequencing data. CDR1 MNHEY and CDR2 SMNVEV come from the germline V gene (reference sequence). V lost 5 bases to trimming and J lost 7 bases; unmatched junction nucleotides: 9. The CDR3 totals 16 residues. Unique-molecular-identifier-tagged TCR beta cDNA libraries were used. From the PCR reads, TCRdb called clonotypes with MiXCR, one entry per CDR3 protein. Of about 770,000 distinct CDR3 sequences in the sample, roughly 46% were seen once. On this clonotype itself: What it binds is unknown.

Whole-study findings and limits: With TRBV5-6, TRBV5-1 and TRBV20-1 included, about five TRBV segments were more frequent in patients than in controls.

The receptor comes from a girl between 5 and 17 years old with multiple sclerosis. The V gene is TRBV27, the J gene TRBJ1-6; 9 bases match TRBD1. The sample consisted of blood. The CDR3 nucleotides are TGTGCCAGCAGTCTCCTCCTGGACAGGGGCAATTCACCCCTCCACTTT. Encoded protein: CASSLLLDRGNSPLHF.